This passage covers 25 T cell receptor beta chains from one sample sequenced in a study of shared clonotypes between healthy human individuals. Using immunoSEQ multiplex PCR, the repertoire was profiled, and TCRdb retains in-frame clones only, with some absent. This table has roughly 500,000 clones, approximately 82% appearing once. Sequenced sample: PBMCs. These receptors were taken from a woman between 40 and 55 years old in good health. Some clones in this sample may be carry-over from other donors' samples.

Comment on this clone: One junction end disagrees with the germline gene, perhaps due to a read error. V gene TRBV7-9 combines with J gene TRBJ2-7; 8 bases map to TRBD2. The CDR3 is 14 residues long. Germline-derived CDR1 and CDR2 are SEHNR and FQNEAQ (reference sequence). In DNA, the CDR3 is TGTGCCAGCAGTCTCGGGGGGGGCTCCCACGAGCAGTACTTC. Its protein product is CASSLGGGSHEQYF.

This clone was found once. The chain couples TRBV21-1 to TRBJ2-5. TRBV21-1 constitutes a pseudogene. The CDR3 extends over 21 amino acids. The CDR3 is CASSNGDPAVQAHPSEETQYF. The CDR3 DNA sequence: TGTGCCAGCAGCAATGGAGATCCCGCCGTCCAGGCTCACCCATCGGAAGAGACCCAGTACTTC.

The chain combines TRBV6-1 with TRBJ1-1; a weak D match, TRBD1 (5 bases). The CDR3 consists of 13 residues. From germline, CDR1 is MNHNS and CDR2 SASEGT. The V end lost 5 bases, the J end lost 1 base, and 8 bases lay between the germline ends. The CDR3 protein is CASSFTGNTEAFF. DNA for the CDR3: TGTGCCAGCAGTTTTACAGGGAACACTGAAGCTTTCTTT.

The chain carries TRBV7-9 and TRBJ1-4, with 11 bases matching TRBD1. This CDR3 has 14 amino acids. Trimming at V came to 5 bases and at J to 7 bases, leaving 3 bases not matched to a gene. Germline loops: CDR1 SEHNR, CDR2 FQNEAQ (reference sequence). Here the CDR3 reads CASSMGQGGEKLFF. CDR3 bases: TGTGCCAGCAGCATGGGACAGGGGGGTGAAAAACTGTTTTTT.

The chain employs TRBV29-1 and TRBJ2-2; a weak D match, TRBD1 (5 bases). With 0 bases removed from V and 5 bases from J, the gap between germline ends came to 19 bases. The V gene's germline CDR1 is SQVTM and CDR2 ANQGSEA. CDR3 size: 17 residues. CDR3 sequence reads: CSVEDRVGDRGTGELFF. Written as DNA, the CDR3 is TGCAGCGTTGAAGATCGGGTTGGCGACAGAGGAACCGGGGAGCTGTTTTTT.

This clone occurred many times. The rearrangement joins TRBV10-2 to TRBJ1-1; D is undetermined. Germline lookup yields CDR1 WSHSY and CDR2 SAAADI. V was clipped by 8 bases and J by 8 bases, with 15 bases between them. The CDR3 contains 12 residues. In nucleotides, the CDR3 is TGCGCCAGCGGGCCGAGATTTGGCGAAGCTTTCTTT. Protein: CASGPRFGEAFF.

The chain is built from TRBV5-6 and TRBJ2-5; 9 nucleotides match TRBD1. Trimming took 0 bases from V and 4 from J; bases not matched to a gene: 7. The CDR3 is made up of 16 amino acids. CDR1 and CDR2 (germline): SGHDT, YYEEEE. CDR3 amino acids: CASSLVDRGLRETQYF. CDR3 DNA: TGTGCCAGCAGCTTGGTGGACAGGGGTTTGAGAGAGACCCAGTACTTC.

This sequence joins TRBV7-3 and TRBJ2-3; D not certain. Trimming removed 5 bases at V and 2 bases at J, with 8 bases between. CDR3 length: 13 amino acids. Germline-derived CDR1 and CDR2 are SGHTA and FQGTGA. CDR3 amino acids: CASSPMYTDTQYF. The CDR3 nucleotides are TGTGCCAGCAGCCCGATGTACACAGATACGCAGTATTTT. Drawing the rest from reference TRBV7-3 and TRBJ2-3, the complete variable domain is GAGVSQTPSNKVTEKGKYVELRCDPISGHTALYWYRQSLGQGPEFLIYFQGTGAADDSGLPNDRFFAVRPEGSVSTLKIQRTERGDSAVYLCASSPMYTDTQYFGPGTRLTVL.

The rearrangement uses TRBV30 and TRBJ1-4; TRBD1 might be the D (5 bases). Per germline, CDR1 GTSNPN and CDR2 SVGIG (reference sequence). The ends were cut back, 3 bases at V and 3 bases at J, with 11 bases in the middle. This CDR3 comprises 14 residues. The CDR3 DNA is TGTGCCTGGAGCAGGACGGGACCTAATGAAAAACTGTTTTTT. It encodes CAWSRTGPNEKLFF.

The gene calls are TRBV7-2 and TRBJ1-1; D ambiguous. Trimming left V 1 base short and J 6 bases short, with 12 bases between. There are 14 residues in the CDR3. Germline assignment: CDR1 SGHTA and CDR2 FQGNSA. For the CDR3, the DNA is TGTGCCAGCAGCTTAGTGTTGGGCAGTCCTGAAGCTTTCTTT. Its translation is CASSLVLGSPEAFF.

The chain's CDR3 is CASRPRQGSYEQYF. The CDR3 DNA reads TGCGCCAGCAGACCTAGACAGGGCTCCTACGAGCAGTACTTC. V is TRBV5-1 and J is TRBJ2-7; 7 bases are shared with TRBD1. The CDR3 consists of 14 residues. The V and J ends lost 5 bases and 0 bases, in that order; junction bases with no gene match: 5. Germline CDR1 is SGHRS and CDR2 is YFSETQ.

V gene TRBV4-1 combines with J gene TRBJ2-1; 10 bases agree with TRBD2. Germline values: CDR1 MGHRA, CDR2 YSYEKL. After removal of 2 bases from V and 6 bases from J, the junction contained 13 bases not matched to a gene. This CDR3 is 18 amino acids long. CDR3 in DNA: TGCGCCAGCAGCCAATTGGCCTGGGGGAGCGGGAGGGCCAATGAGCAGTTCTTC. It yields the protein CASSQLAWGSGRANEQFF.

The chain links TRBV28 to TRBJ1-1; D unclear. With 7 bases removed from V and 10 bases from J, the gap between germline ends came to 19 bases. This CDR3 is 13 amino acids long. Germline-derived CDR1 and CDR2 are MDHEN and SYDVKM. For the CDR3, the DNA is TGTGCCAGCACCACCGCTAGCGACCAGTTAGCTTTCTTT. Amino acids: CASTTASDQLAFF.

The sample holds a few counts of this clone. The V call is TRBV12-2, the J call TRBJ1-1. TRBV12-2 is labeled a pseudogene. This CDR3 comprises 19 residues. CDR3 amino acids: CASRSPSLAESPMNTEAFF. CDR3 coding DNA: TGTGCAAGTCGCTCACCGAGCTTGGCTGAAAGCCCCATGAACACTGAAGCTTTCTTT.

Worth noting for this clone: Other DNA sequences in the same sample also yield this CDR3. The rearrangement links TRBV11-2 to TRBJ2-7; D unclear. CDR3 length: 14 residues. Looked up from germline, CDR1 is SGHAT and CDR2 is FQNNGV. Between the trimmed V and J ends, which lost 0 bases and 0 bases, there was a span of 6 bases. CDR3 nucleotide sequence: TGTGCCAGCAGCTTAGAGCCAAGCTCCTACGAGCAGTACTTC. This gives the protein CASSLEPSSYEQYF. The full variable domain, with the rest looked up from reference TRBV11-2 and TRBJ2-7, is EAGVAQSPRYKIIEKRQSVAFWCNPISGHATLYWYQQILGQGPKLLIQFQNNGVVDDSQLPKDRFSAERLKGVDSTLKIQPAKLEDSAVYLCASSLEPSSYEQYFGPGTRLTVT.

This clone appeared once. This CDR3 is CASSQEIFDEQFF. The CDR3 DNA follows: TGCGCCAGCAGCCAAGAAATATTCGATGAGCAGTTCTTC. This rearrangement joins TRBV4-1 to TRBJ2-1; D uncertain. CDR3 length: 13 residues. Germline V gene sequence: CDR1 MGHRA, CDR2 YSYEKL. V was trimmed by 0 bases and J by 8 bases, leaving 8 bases between them.

The CDR3 DNA reads TGCGCCAGCAGCCAAGACCGACAGGGGGATGGCTACACCTTC. This gives the protein CASSQDRQGDGYTF. The rearrangement uses TRBV4-3 and TRBJ1-2; the match to TRBD1 covers 9 bases. This CDR3 is 14 amino acids long. V lost 0 bases to trimming and J lost 6 bases; unmatched junction nucleotides: 2. Germline CDR1 is LGHNA and CDR2 is YSLEER.

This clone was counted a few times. The DNA of the CDR3 is TGTGCCAGCAGTCCGGGAGGTTGGGGCAATCAGCCCCAGCATTTT. It encodes CASSPGGWGNQPQHF. The chain recombines TRBV7-9 with TRBJ1-5; D remains unclear. Between the trimmed V and J ends, which lost 6 bases and 2 bases, there was a span of 14 bases. The CDR3 length is 15 residues. Germline V CDR1 and CDR2: SEHNR, FQNEAQ (reference sequence).

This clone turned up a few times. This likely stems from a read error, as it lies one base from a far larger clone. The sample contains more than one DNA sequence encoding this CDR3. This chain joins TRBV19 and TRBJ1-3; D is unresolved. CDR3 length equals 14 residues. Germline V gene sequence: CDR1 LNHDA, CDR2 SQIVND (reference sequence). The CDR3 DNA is TGTGCCAGTACGGGGTTCCTCTCTGGGAACACCATATATTTT. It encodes CASTGFLSGNTIYF.

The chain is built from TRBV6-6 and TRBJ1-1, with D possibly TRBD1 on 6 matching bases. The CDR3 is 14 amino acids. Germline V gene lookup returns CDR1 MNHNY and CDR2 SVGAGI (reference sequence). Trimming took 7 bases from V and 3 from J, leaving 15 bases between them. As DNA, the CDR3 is TGTGCCAGCATAAATCAGGGGCAGTACACTGAAGCTTTCTTT. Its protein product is CASINQGQYTEAFF.

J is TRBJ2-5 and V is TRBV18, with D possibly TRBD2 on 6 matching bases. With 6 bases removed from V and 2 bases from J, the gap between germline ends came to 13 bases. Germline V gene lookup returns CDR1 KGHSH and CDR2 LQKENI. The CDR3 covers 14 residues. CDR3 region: CASSPGLEQETQYF. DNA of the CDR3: TGTGCCAGCTCCCCGGGACTGGAACAAGAGACCCAGTACTTC.

The CDR3 protein is CAWKGTSGRFYNEQFF. The CDR3 DNA follows: TGTGCCTGGAAGGGGACTAGCGGGAGATTCTACAATGAGCAGTTCTTC. The rearrangement uses TRBV30 and TRBJ2-1; 14 bases are a match to TRBD2. Germline loops: CDR1 GTSNPN, CDR2 SVGIG (reference sequence). J gave up 3 bases and V 4 bases, and 5 bases lay outside the gene matches. The CDR3 consists of 16 residues.

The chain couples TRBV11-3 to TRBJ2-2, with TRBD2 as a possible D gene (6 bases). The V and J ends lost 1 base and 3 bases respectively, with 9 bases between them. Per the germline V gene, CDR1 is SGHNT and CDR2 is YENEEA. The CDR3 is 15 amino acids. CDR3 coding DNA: TGTGCCAGCAGCTTAGGGCCGGGGGACACCGGGGAGCTGTTTTTT. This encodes CASSLGPGDTGELFF.

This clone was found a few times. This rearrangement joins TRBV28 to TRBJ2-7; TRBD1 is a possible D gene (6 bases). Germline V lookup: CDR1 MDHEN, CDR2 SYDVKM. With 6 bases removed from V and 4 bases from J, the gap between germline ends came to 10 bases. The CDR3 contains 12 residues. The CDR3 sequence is CASRKQGYEQYF. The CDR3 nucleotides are TGTGCCAGCAGGAAACAGGGTTACGAGCAGTACTTC.

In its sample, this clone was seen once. This chain's CDR3 is CASSRDGTSFHEQYF. CDR3 nucleotide sequence: TGTGCCAGCAGCCGCGATGGGACTAGTTTCCACGAGCAGTACTTC. The J gene is TRBJ2-7, the V gene TRBV5-8, with 8 bases lining up with TRBD2. V lost 4 bases, J lost 5 bases, and 11 bases stayed unmatched. Germline V gene sequence: CDR1 SGHTS, CDR2 YDEGEE. The CDR3 sequence is 15 residues long.